This T cell receptor beta chain was captured in a study of PD-L1 blockade in urothelial cancer. Profiling relied on immunoSEQ multiplex PCR, and the TCRdb table lists in-frame clones only, not all of them. The sample yields about 56,000 clones, 65% to 90% seen once. As for time point: pretreatment peripheral blood. Sample contribution per patient ranged from 1 to 8, covering pretreatment and on-treatment. Sequences were derived from PBMCs, sampled around atezolizumab (anti-PD-L1) treatment. This TCR came from a man between 65 and 85 years old with urothelial cancer.

The CDR3, as DNA: TGTGCCAGCTCACCGGGGGGCGGGGGCTCAAATCAGCCCCAGCATTTT. Translation: CASSPGGGGSNQPQHF. J is TRBJ1-5 and V is TRBV18, with D possibly TRBD1 on 6 matching bases. Deletions cut 3 bases from V and 4 bases from J, with 16 bases between. Germline assignment: CDR1 KGHSH and CDR2 LQKENI. The CDR3 sequence is 16 residues long. The whole variable domain, filled in from reference TRBV18 and TRBJ1-5, reads NAGVMQNPRHLVRRRGQEARLRCSPMKGHSHVYWYRQLPEEGLKFMVYLQKENIIDESGMPKERFSAEFPKEGPSILRIQQVVRGDSAAYFCASSPGGGGSNQPQHFGDGTRLSIL.